Reported below is one T cell receptor (beta chain). Its target is unknown. This sample also contains other DNA sequences that code for the same CDR3. Treatment described: 15 to 20 received Ad26.COV2.S at low or high dose, single or two shots; 5 received placebo; per-sample allocation not given. Collection of the samples took place on day 63 after the first injection of vaccine or placebo. These data come from a study of Ad26.COV2.S vaccination and SARS-CoV-2 variants. At the level of the study: Ad26.COV2.S, an intramuscular injection, was given once or twice 56 days apart. Study observations and caveats: Non-spike TCR breadth showed similarity between vaccine and placebo recipients. Once vaccination had occurred, spike-specific CD8+ and CD4+ T cell responses reportedly showed substantial breadth. Total T cell responses were possibly underestimated by TCR breadth and depth analyses.

Germline values: CDR1 SGHRS, CDR2 YFSETQ. V shed 4 bases and J shed 1 base, with 9 bases lying between them. CDR3 size: 13 residues. Generated by immunoSEQ multiplex PCR, the TCRdb table keeps only in-frame clones and is missing some. This sample yields hundreds of thousands of clones, of which about 83% are seen a single time; about 7.4% belongs to the top ten. Sequencing used peripheral blood, obtained in a trial of Ad26.COV2.S vaccine versus placebo. The receptor comes from a person aged 18-60 years who received the Ad26.COV2.S COVID-19 vaccine or a placebo. The rearrangement joins TRBV5-1 to TRBJ2-7; perhaps TRBD2 as D (5 bases). The CDR3 nucleotides are TGCGCCAGCAGCCTGACGGGGTCCTACGAGCAGTACTTC. Protein: CASSLTGSYEQYF.